This T cell receptor (beta chain) was recovered during a study of CD8+CD57+ T cells in acquired aplastic anemia. Germline V lookup: CDR1 LNHNV, CDR2 YYDKDF (reference sequence). This CDR3 is 13 amino acids long. Trimming removed 4 bases at V and 5 bases at J, with 9 bases between. Profiling that covered TCR beta VDJ and CDR3 relied on genomic DNA as its template. TCRdb itself ran the reads through MiXCR, one entry per CDR3 protein. The sample shows some 64,000 distinct CDR3 sequences, about 50% of them seen only once. This clonotype is deemed medium-sized (0.01 to 0.1%). Its antigen remains unidentified. Study-level results: It was found that fewer than 35 CD8+ CDR3 sequences were shared between patients and controls.

The chain is built from TRBV15 and TRBJ1-5; possibly TRBD1 for D (5 bases). This TCR derives from a human donor in good health, serving as a control. Sample: sorted CD4+, CD8+, or CD8+CD57+ T cells (not recorded which) from PBMCs. The CDR3 region has the DNA TGTGCCACCAGCACACGGGGGGATCAGCCCCAGCATTTT. This encodes CATSTRGDQPQHF.